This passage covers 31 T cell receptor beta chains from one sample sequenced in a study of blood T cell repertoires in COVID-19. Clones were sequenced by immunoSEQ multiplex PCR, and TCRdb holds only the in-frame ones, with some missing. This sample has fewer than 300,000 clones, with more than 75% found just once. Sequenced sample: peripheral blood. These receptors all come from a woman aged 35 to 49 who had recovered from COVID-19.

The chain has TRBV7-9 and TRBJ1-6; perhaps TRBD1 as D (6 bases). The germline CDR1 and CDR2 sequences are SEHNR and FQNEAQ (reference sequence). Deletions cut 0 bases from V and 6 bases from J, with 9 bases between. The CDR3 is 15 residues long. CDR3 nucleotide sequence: TGTGCCAGCAGCTTAGCAGGGGGTTCTAATTCACCCCTCCACTTT. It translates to CASSLAGGSNSPLHF.

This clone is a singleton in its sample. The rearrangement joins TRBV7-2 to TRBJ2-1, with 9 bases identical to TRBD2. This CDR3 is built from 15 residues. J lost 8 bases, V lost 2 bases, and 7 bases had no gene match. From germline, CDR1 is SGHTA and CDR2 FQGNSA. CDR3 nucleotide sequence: TGTGCCAGCAGCTTAAGGGCGGGGGGGCCCTATGAGCAGTTCTTC. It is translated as CASSLRAGGPYEQFF.

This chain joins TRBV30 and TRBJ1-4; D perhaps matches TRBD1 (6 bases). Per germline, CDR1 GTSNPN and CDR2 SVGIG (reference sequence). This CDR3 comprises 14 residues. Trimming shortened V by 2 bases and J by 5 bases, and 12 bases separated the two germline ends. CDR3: CAWSSGVANEKLFF. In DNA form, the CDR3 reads TGTGCCTGGAGTTCAGGGGTGGCGAATGAAAAACTGTTTTTT.

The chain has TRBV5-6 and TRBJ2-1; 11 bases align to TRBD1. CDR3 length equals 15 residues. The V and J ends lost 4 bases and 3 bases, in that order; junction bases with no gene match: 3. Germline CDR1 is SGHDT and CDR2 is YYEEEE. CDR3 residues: CASSAGQGVYNEQFF. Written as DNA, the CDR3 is TGTGCCAGCAGCGCGGGACAGGGGGTCTACAATGAGCAGTTCTTC.

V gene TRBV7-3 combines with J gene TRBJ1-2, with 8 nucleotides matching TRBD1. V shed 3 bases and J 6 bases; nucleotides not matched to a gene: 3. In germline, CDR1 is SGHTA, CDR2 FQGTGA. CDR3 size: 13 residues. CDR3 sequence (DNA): TGTGCCAGCAGCTTCGGACAGGGTGATGGCTACACCTTC. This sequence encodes CASSFGQGDGYTF.

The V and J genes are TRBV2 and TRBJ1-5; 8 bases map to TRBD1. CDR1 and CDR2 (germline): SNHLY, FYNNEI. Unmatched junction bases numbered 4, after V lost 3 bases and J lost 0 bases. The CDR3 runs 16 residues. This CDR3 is CASSDDRGYSNQPQHF. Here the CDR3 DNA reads TGTGCCAGCAGTGATGACAGGGGATATAGCAATCAGCCCCAGCATTTT.

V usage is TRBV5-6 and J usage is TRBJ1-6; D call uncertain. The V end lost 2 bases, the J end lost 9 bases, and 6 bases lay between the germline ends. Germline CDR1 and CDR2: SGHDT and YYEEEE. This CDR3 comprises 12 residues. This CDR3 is CASSFGGSPLHF. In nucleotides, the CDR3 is TGTGCCAGCAGCTTCGGAGGTTCACCCCTCCACTTT.

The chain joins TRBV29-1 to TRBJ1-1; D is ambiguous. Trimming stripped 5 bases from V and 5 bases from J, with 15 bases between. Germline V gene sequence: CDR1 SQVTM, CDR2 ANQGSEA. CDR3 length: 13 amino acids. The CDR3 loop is CSVQVRGSTEAFF. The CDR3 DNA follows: TGCAGCGTTCAGGTTCGTGGATCGACTGAAGCTTTCTTT.

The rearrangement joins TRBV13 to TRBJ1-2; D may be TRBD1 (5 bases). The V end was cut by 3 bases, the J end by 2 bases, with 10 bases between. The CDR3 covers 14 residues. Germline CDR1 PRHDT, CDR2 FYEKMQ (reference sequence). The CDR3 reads CASSLGRANYGYTF. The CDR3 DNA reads TGTGCCAGCAGCTTGGGGCGAGCAAACTATGGCTACACCTTC.

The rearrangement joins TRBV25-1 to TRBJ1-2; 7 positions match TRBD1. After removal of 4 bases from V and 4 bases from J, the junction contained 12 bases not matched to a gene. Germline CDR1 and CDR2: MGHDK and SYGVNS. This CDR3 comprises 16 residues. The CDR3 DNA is TGTGCCAGCAGTGCACGGAGACAGGGCTTCCCCTATGGCTACACCTTC. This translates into CASSARRQGFPYGYTF.

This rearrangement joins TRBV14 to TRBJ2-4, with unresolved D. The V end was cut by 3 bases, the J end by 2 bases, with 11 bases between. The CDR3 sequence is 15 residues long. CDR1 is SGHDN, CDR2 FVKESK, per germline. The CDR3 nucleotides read TGTGCCAGCAGCCAGGCGGAAAGTACCAAAAACATTCAGTACTTC. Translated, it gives CASSQAESTKNIQYF.

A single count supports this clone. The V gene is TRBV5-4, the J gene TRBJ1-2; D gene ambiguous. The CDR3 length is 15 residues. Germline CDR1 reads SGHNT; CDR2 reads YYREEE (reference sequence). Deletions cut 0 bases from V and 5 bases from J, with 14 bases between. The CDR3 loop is CASSLALEGEYGYTF. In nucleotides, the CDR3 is TGTGCCAGCAGCTTGGCCTTGGAGGGCGAATATGGCTACACCTTC.

This CDR3 reads CASSERRPDNSPLHF. The CDR3 coding sequence is TGTGCCAGCAGTGAAAGGAGACCGGATAATTCACCCCTCCACTTT. The chain links TRBV2 to TRBJ1-6; D is uncertain. Germline values: CDR1 SNHLY, CDR2 FYNNEI. This CDR3 comprises 15 residues. The germline V and J ends were trimmed by 2 bases and 5 bases, with 10 bases remaining between them.

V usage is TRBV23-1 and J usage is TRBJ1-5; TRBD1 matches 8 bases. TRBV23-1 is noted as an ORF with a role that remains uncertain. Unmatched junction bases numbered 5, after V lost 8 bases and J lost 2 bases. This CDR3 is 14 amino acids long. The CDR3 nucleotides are TGCGCCAGCCCGGACAGGGCACGCAATCAGCCCCAGCATTTT. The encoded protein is CASPDRARNQPQHF.

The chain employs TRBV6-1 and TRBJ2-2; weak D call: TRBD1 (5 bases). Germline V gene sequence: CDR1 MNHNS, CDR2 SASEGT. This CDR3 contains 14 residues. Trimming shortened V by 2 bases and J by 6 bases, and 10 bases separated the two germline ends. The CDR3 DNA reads TGTGCCAGCAGTGAAAACGACAGACCCGGGGAGCTGTTTTTT. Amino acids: CASSENDRPGELFF.

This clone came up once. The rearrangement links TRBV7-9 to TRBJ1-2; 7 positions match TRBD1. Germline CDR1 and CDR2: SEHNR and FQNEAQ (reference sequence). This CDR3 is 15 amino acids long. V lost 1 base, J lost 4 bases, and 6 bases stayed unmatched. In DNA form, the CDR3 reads TGTGCCAGCAGCTTAGACAATACAGGGGTCTATGGCTACACCTTC. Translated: CASSLDNTGVYGYTF. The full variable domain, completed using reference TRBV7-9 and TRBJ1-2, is DTGVSQNPRHKITKRGQNVTFRCDPISEHNRLYWYRQTLGQGPEFLTYFQNEAQLEKSRLLSDRFSAERPKGSFSTLEIQRTEQGDSAMYLCASSLDNTGVYGYTFGSGTRLTVV.

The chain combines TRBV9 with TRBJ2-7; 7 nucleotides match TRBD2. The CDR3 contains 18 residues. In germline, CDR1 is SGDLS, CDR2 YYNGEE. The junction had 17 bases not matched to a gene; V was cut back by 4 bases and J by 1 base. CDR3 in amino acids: CASSPSPELPGRSYEQYF. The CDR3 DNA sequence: TGTGCCAGCAGCCCTTCCCCGGAGTTGCCCGGGAGGTCCTACGAGCAGTACTTC.

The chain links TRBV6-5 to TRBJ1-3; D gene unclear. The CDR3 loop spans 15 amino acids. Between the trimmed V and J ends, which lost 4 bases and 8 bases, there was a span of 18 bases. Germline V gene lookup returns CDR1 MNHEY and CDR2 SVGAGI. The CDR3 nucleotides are TGTGCCAGCAGTTTCCAGACCGGGGAAGTCGACACCATATATTTT. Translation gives CASSFQTGEVDTIYF.

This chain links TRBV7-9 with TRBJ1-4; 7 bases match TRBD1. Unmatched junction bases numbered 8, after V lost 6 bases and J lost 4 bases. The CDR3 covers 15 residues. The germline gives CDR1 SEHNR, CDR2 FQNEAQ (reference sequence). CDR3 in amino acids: CASRATGQLNEKLFF. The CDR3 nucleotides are TGTGCCAGCAGGGCCACGGGACAGCTTAATGAAAAACTGTTTTTT.

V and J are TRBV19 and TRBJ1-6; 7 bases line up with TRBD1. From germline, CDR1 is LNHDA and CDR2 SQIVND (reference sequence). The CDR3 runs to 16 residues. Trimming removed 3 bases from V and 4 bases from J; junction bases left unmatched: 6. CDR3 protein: CASSIGKGAYNSPLHF. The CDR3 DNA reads TGTGCCAGTAGTATTGGAAAGGGGGCTTATAATTCACCCCTCCACTTT.

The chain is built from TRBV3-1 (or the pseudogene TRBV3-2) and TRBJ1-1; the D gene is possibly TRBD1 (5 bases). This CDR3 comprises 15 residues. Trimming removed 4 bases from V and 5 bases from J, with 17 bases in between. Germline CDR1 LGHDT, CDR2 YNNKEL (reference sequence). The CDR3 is CASSLQGLMFTEAFF. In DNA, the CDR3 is TGTGCCAGCAGCCTTCAGGGACTAATGTTTACTGAAGCTTTCTTT.

CDR3 amino acids: CAISVVGAEAFF. The CDR3 DNA is TGTGCCATCAGTGTAGTAGGGGCAGAAGCTTTCTTT. The chain combines TRBV10-3 with TRBJ1-1, with a weak D call TRBD1 (5 bases). Germline V CDR1 and CDR2: ENHRY, SYGVKD. With 4 bases removed from V and 8 bases from J, the gap between germline ends came to 11 bases. The CDR3 is 12 amino acids.

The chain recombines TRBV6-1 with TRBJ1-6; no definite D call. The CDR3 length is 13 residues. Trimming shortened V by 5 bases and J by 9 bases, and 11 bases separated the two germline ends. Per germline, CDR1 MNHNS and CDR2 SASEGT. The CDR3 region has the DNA TGTGCCAGCAGTCCCGGGTTCCGTTCACCCCTCCACTTT. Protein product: CASSPGFRSPLHF.

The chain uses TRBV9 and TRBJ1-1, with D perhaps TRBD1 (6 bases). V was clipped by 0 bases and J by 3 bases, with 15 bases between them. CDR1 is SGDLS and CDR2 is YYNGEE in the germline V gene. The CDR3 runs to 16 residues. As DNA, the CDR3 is TGTGCCAGCAGCGTAGTTCAGGGGTCAACTTACACTGAAGCTTTCTTT. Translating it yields CASSVVQGSTYTEAFF.

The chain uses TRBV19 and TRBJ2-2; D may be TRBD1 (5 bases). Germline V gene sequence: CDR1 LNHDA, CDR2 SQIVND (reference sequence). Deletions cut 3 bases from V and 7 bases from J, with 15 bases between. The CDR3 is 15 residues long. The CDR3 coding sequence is TGTGCCAGTAGTATTTTCTCCCAGGGCTTCGGGGAGCTGTTTTTT. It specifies CASSIFSQGFGELFF.

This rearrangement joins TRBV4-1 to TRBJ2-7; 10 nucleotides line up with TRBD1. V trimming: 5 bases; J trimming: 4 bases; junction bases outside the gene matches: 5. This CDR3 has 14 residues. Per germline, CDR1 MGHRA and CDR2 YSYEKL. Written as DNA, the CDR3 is TGCGCCAGCAGCGCACCGGGACAGGGGTACGAGCAGTACTTC. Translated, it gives CASSAPGQGYEQYF.

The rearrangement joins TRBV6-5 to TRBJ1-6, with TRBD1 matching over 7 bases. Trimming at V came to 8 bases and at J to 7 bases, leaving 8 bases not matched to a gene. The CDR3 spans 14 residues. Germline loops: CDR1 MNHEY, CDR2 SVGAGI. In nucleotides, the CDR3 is TGTGCCAGCGACAGGGTCGGGCTCAATTCACCCCTCCACTTT. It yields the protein CASDRVGLNSPLHF.

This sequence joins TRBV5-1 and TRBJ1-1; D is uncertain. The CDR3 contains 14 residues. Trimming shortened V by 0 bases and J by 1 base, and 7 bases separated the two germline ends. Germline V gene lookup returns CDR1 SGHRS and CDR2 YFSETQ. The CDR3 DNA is TGCGCCAGCAGCTTGGACGGGGAGAACACTGAAGCTTTCTTT. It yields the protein CASSLDGENTEAFF.

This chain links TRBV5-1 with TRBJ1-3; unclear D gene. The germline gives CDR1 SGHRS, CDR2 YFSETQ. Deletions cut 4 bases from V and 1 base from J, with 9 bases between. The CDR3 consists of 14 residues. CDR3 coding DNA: TGCGCCAGCAGCGGAGCCAGTTCTGGAAACACCATATATTTT. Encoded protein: CASSGASSGNTIYF.

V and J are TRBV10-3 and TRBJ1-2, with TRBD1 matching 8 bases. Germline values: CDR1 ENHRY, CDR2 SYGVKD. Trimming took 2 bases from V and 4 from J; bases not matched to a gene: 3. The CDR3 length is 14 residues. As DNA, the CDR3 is TGTGCCATCAGTGAGGGACAGGGAGGCTATGGCTACACCTTC. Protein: CAISEGQGGYGYTF.

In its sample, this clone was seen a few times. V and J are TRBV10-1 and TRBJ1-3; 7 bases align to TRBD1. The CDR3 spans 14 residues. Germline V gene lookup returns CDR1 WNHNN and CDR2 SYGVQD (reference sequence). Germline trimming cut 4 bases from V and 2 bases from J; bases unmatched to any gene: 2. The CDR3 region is CASSAGGTGNTIYF. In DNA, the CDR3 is TGCGCCAGCAGTGCAGGGGGGACTGGAAACACCATATATTTT.